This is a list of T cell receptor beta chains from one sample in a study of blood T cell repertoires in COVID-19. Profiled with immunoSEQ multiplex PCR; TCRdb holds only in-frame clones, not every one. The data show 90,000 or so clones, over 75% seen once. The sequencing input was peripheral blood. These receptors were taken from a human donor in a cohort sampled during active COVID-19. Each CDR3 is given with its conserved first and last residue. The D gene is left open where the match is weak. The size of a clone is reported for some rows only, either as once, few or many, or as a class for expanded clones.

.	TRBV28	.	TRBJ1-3	CASRPGRGGGNTIYF	TGTGCCAGCAGACCGGGGAGGGGAGGAGGAAACACCATATATTTT
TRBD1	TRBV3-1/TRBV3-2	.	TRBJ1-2	CASRDTGGRNRGYTF	TGTGCCAGCAGGGACACAGGGGGTCGAAATCGGGGCTACACCTTC
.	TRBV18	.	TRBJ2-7	CASSPAGAYDEQYF	TGTGCCAGCTCACCCGCAGGGGCCTACGACGAGCAGTACTTC
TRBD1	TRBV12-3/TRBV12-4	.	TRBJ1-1	CASSSTGGTEAFF	TGTGCCAGCAGTTCCACAGGGGGCACTGAAGCTTTCTTT
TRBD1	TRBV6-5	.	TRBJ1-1	CASSPGDRANTEAFF	TGTGCCAGCAGCCCCGGGGACAGGGCGAACACTGAAGCTTTCTTT
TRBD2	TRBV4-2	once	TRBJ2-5	CASSQELAGGGKTQYF	TGTGCCAGCAGCCAAGAACTAGCGGGGGGCGGGAAGACCCAGTACTTC
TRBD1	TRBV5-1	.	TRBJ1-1	CASSPSGTGRRNTEAFF	TGCGCCAGCAGTCCTTCCGGGACAGGAAGGAGAAACACTGAAGCTTTCTTT
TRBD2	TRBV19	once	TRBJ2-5	CASSMAGVTETQYF	TGTGCCAGTAGTATGGCGGGGGTTACAGAGACCCAGTACTTC
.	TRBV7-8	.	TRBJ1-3	CASSLGPRGISGNTIYF	TGTGCCAGCAGCTTAGGTCCTCGGGGGATCTCTGGAAACACCATATATTTT
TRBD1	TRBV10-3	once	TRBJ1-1	CAISEQGDAEAFF	TGTGCCATCAGTGAACAGGGGGACGCTGAAGCTTTCTTT
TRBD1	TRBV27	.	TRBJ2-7	CASSWDSSYEQYF	TGTGCCAGCAGCTGGGACAGCTCCTACGAGCAGTACTTC
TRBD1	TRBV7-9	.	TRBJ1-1	CASSLGLVGQGFTEAFF	TGTGCCAGCAGCTTGGGCCTCGTGGGACAGGGGTTCACTGAAGCTTTCTTT
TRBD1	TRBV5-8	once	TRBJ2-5	CASSFPGTEIETQYF	TGTGCCAGCAGCTTCCCCGGGACAGAGATAGAGACCCAGTACTTC
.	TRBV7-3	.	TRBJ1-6	CASSPRGGYSPLHF	TGTGCCAGCAGCCCGAGGGGGGGGTATTCACCCCTCCACTTT
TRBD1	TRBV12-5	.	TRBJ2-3	CASGRDRGLDTQYF	TGTGCTAGCGGAAGGGACAGGGGGCTTGATACGCAGTATTTT
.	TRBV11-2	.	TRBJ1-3	CASSLDLQAPIYF	TGTGCCAGCAGCTTAGATCTCCAGGCCCCCATATATTTT
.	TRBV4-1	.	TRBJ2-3	CASSQGAPLGQYF	TGCGCCAGCAGCCAAGGGGCTCCTTTGGGGCAGTATTTT
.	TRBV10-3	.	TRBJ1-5	CAISGMGRENQPQHF	TGTGCCATCAGTGGGATGGGCAGGGAAAATCAGCCCCAGCATTTT
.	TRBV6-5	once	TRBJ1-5	CASSQTGLNQPQHF	TGTGCCAGCAGTCAGACAGGTCTCAATCAGCCCCAGCATTTT
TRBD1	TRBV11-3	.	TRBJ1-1	CASSLGTGGHTEAFF	TGTGCCAGCAGCTTAGGCACAGGGGGCCACACTGAAGCTTTCTTT
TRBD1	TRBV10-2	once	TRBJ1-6	CASRQGPDSPLHF	TGCGCCAGCAGACAGGGGCCAGATTCACCCCTCCACTTT
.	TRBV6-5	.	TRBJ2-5	CASSYFGGYAETQYF	TGTGCCAGCAGTTACTTTGGGGGGTACGCGGAGACCCAGTACTTC
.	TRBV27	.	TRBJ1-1	CASTARGYTEAFF	TGTGCCAGCACCGCTAGAGGTTACACTGAAGCTTTCTTT
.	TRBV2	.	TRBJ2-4	CASTQLAKNIQYF	TGTGCCAGCACCCAATTAGCCAAAAACATTCAGTACTTC
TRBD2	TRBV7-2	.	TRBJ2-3	CASSPWTSGDTQYF	TGTGCCAGCAGCCCGTGGACTAGCGGGGATACGCAGTATTTT
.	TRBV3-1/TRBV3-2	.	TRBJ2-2	CASSQVGRGGRYTGELFF	TGTGCCAGCAGCCAAGTCGGTAGGGGTGGAAGATACACCGGGGAGCTGTTTTTT
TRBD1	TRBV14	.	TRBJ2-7	CASSHETGRYEQYF	TGTGCCAGCAGCCACGAGACAGGGCGCTACGAGCAGTACTTC
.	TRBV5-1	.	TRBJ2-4	CASSLAGVSIQYF	TGCGCCAGCAGCTTGGCAGGGGTGAGCATTCAGTACTTC
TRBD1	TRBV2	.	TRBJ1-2	CASKTGQGYTF	TGTGCCAGCAAGACAGGGCAAGGCTACACCTTC
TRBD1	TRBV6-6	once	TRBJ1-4	CASSDRGKLFF	TGTGCCAGCAGTGACAGGGGAAAACTGTTTTTT
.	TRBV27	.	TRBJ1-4	CASSTDLNEKLFF	TGTGCCAGCAGTACAGATCTTAATGAAAAACTGTTTTTT
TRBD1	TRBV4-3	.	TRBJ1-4	CASSQDKTGGSYEKLFF	TGCGCCAGCAGCCAAGATAAAACAGGGGGCTCTTACGAAAAACTGTTTTTT
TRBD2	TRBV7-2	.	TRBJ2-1	CASSLGGGVSYNEQFF	TGTGCCAGCAGCTTAGGCGGGGGGGTGTCCTACAATGAGCAGTTCTTC
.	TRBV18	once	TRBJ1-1	CASSLRGRGLNTEAFF	TGTGCCAGCTCACTCCGTGGGCGCGGGTTGAACACTGAAGCTTTCTTT
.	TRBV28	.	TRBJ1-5	CASSLPRGSNQPQHF	TGTGCCAGCAGTTTACCTCGCGGAAGCAATCAGCCCCAGCATTTT
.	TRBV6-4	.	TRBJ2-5	CASRQTAGFGETQYF	TGTGCCAGCAGACAGACGGCGGGGTTCGGAGAGACCCAGTACTTC
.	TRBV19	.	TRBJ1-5	CASTLDRYQPQHF	TGTGCCAGTACCCTGGACAGATATCAGCCCCAGCATTTT
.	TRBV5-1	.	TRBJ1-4	CASSHGRGSEKLFF	TGCGCCAGCAGCCACGGACGGGGGTCGGAAAAACTGTTTTTT
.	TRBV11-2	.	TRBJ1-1	CASSSAGGQGMNTEAFF	TGTGCCAGCAGCTCCGCGGGAGGGCAAGGCATGAACACTGAAGCTTTCTTT
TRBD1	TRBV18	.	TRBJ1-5	CASSLGTGEQPQHF	TGTGCCAGCTCACTGGGGACAGGGGAACAGCCCCAGCATTTT
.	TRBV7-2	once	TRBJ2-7	CASSPFGPTDYEQYF	TGTGCCAGCAGCCCGTTTGGGCCAACAGATTACGAGCAGTACTTC
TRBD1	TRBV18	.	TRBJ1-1	CASSPASTGAEAFF	TGTGCCAGCTCCCCCGCATCAACAGGGGCTGAAGCTTTCTTT
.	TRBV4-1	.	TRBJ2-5	CASSQGVGEETQYF	TGCGCCAGCAGCCAAGGGGTAGGGGAAGAGACCCAGTACTTC
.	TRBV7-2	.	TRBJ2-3	CASSFSPSTDTQYF	TGTGCCAGCAGCTTCTCCCCGAGCACAGATACGCAGTATTTT
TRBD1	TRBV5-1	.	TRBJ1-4	CASSPGGQGGNEKLFF	TGCGCCAGCAGCCCAGGAGGACAGGGTGGAAATGAAAAACTGTTTTTT